This TCR beta chain appears in the sequencing data of a study of cytomegalovirus exposure and HLA in healthy donors. V was trimmed by 1 base and J by 0 bases, leaving 11 bases between them. The CDR3 is made up of 16 amino acids. Germline lookup yields CDR1 MNHNY and CDR2 SVGAGI (reference sequence). PCR employed 60 Vbeta and 13 Jbeta primers. Produced via immunoSEQ multiplex PCR; TCRdb's table is partial and in-frame only. The sample includes around 70,000 clones. Material for sequencing was PBMCs. This TCR was recovered from a boy aged 5 to 17 in good health and CMV-seronegative. This chain links TRBV6-6 with TRBJ2-3; the D gene is possibly TRBD2 (5 bases). The CDR3 DNA is TGTGCCAGCAGTTACTACGAGGGAACTAGCACAGATACGCAGTATTTT. Its protein product is CASSYYEGTSTDTQYF.